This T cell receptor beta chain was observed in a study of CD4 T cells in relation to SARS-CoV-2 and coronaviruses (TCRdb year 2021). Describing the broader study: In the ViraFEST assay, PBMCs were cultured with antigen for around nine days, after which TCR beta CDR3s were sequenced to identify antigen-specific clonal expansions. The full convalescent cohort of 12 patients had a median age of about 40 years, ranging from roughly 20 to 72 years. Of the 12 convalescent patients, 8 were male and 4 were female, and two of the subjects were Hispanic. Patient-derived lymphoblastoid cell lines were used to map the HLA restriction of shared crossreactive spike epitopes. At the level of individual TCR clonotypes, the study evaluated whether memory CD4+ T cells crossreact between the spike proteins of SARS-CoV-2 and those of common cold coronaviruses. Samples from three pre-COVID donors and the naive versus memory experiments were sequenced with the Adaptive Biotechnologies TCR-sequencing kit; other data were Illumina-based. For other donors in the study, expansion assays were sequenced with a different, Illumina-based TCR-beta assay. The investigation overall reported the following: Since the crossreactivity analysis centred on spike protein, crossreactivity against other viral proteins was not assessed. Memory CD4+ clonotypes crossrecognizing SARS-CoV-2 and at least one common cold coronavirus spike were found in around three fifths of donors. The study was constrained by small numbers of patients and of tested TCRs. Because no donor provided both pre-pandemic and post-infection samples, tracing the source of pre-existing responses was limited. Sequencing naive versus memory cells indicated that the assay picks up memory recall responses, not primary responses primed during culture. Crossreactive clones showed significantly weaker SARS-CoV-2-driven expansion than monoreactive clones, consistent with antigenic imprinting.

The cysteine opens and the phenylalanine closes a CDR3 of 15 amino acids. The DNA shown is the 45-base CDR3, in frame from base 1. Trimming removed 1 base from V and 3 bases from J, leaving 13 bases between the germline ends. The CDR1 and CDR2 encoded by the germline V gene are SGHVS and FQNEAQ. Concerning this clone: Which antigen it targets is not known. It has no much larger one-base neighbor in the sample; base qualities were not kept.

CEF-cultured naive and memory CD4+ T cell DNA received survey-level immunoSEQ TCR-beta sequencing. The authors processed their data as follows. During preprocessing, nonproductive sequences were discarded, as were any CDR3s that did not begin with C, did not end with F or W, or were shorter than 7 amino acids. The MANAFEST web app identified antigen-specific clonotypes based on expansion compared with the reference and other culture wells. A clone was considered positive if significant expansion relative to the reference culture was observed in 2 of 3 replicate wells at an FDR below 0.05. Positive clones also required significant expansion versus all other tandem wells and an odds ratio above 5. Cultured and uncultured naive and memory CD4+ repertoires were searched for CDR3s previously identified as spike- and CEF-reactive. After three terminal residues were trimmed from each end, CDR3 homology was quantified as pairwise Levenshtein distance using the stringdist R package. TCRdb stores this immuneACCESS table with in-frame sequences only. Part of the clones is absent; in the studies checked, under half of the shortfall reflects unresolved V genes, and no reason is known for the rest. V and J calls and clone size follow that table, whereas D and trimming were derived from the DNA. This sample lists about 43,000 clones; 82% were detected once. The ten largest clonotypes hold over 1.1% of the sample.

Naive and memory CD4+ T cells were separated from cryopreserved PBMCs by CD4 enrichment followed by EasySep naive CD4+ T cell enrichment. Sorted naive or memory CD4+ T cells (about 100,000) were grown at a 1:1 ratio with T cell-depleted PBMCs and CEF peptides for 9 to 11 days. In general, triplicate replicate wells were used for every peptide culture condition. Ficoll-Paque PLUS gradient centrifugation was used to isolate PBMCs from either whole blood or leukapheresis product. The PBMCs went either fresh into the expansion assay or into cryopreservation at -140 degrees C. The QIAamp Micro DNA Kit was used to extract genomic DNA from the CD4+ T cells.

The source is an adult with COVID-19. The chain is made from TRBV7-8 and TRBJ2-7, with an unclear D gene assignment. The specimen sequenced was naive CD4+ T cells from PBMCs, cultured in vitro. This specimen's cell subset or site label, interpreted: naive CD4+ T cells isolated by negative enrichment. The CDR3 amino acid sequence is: CASSLESLIGYEQYF. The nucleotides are TGTGCCAGCAGCTTAGAATCCCTAATAGGCTACGAGCAGTACTTC.